The 3 T cell receptor beta chains presented below share a single source sample, sequenced in a study of long-term antiretroviral therapy in people with HIV (dated by TCRdb to the early 2020s). The immunoSEQ hsTCRB v3.0 assay was used at survey level resolution to sequence the TRB variable region. What TCRdb holds here is the immuneACCESS table cut down to in-frame rearrangements. Part of the clones is not present; checked against another copy, under half of the missing clones reflect an unresolved V gene, and the others are unexplained. The sample includes 30,000 or so clones, with about 98% observed a single time. Clones ranked in the top ten supply under 2.5% of the sample. This specimen was unsorted PBMCs, taken 7.6 years after starting antiretroviral therapy. Receptors were obtained from a man aged 25-45 years with HIV.

This chain connects TRBV5-1 to TRBJ2-2; no clear D gene. Germline CDR1 reads SGHRS; CDR2 reads YFSETQ. The germline V and J ends were trimmed by 6 bases and 5 bases, with 11 bases remaining between them. This CDR3 comprises 13 residues. The CDR3 spells CASINRNTGELFF. CDR3 in DNA: TGCGCCAGCATCAACCGAAATACCGGGGAGCTGTTTTTT.

A single count supports this clone. CDR3: CASSQMSDRDDQFF. The DNA for the CDR3 is TGTGCCAGCAGCCAAATGTCGGACCGGGACGACCAGTTCTTC. The chain couples TRBV14 to TRBJ2-1, with D perhaps matching TRBD1 or TRBD2 (5 bases each). The CDR3 loop spans 14 amino acids. Germline V gene sequence: CDR1 SGHDN, CDR2 FVKESK. V shed 2 bases and J shed 13 bases, with 18 bases lying between them.

This chain uses TRBV4-3 with TRBJ2-1; D possibly corresponds to TRBD2 (6 bases). Germline V gene data show CDR1 as LGHNA and CDR2 as YSLEER. V was clipped by 0 bases and J by 8 bases, with 17 bases between them. The CDR3 has 16 residues. CDR3 DNA sequence: TGCGCCAGCAGCCAAGATCGTCAAGGACTATCGGATGAGCAGTTCTTC. As protein: CASSQDRQGLSDEQFF.